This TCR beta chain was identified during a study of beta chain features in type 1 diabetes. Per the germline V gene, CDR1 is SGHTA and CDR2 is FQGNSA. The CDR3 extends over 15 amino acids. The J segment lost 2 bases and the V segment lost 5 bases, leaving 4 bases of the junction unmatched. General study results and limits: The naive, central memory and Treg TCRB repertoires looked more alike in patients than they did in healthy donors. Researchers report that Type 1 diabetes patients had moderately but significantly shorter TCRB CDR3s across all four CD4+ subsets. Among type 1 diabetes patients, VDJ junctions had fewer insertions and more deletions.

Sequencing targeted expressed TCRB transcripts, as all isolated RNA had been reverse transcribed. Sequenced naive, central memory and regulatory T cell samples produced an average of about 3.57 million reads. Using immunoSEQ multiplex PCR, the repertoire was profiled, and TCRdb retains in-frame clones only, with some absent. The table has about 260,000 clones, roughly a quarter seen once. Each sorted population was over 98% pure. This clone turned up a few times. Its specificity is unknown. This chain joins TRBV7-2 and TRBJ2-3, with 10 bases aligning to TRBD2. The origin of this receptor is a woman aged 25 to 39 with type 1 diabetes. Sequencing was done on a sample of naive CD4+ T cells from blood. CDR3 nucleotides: TGTGCCAGCAGCCGAGCGGGAGGGCTCACAGATACGCAGTATTTT. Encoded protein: CASSRAGGLTDTQYF.